The 17 T cell receptor beta chains below all came from one sample that was sequenced in a study. From the RT-PCR reads, TCRdb called clonotypes with MiXCR, one entry per CDR3 protein. The sample records 550,000 to 750,000 distinct CDR3 sequences, 14% being singletons. What was sequenced was memory CD4+ T cells from blood. These receptors all come from a female donor in good health, serving as a healthy control.

The chain employs TRBV5-1 and TRBJ1-5; D remains unclear. The CDR3 has 15 amino acids. Germline lookup yields CDR1 SGHRS and CDR2 YFSETQ. Between the trimmed V and J ends, which lost 0 bases and 0 bases, there was a span of 7 bases. The DNA for the CDR3 is TGCGCCAGCAGCTTGGGGGTTGTTAGCAATCAGCCCCAGCATTTT. As protein: CASSLGVVSNQPQHF.

This clonotype has more than one count but fewer than ten. The J gene is TRBJ2-7, the V gene TRBV30; weak D call: TRBD2 (6 bases). In germline, CDR1 is GTSNPN, CDR2 SVGIG (reference sequence). Trimming shortened V by 8 bases and J by 2 bases, and 13 bases separated the two germline ends. The CDR3 sequence is 12 residues long. The CDR3 spells CAGGHPAYEQYF. The CDR3, as DNA: TGTGCCGGAGGGCACCCGGCCTACGAGCAGTACTTC. Looking up the rest from reference TRBV30 and TRBJ2-7 gives the full variable domain: SQTIHQWPATLVQPVGSPLSLECTVEGTSNPNLYWYRQAAGRGLQLLFYSVGIGQISSEVPQNLSASRPQDRQFILSSKKLLLSDSGFYLCAGGHPAYEQYFGPGTRLTVT.

The V gene is TRBV4-2, the J gene TRBJ1-3; 8 bases agree with TRBD1. The CDR3 has 16 residues. Germline trimming cut 0 bases from V and 4 bases from J; bases unmatched to any gene: 5. Germline CDR1 reads LGHNA; CDR2 reads YNFKEQ. The CDR3 region has the DNA TGTGCCAGCAGCCAAGATCGACAGGGGCTGGGAAACACCATATATTTT. It is translated as CASSQDRQGLGNTIYF.

The CDR3 DNA reads TGTGCCAGCAGATCGCCCCAGGGCACCTCCTACGAGCAGTACTTC. Encoded protein: CASRSPQGTSYEQYF. This chain links TRBV28 with TRBJ2-7; TRBD1 is a possible D gene (5 bases). The germline V gene has CDR1 MDHEN and CDR2 SYDVKM. Trimming removed 6 bases from V and 0 bases from J, with 15 bases in between. The CDR3 contains 15 residues.

The sample holds a few counts of this clonotype. The rearrangement joins TRBV20-1 to TRBJ1-2; tentatively, D is TRBD1 (6 bases). This CDR3 has 12 residues. Germline V gene data show CDR1 as DFQATT and CDR2 as SNEGSKA (reference sequence). Trimming took 6 bases from V and 5 from J, leaving 13 bases between them. The CDR3 DNA is TGCAGTGCCACAGGGAATCGATATGGCTACACCTTC. Translated, it gives CSATGNRYGYTF.

The chain links TRBV5-1 to TRBJ1-1, with a weak D call TRBD1 (5 bases). V was clipped by 4 bases and J by 8 bases, with 21 bases between them. Germline CDR1 SGHRS, CDR2 YFSETQ. The CDR3 contains 15 residues. The CDR3, as DNA: TGCGCCAGCAGCGGGGCAGAGAAAGGGGCGCAAGAAGCTTTCTTT. This gives the protein CASSGAEKGAQEAFF.

This clonotype occurred a few times. This rearrangement joins TRBV6-5 to TRBJ1-1, with a weak D call TRBD1 (6 bases). Trimming took off 6 bases at V and 4 bases at J, with 21 bases between the two ends. CDR1 is MNHEY and CDR2 is SVGAGI in the germline V gene. The CDR3 is made up of 16 amino acids. DNA of the CDR3: TGTGCCAGCAGCCCCTGGGCCAGGGGCGGGAGCACTGAAGCTTTCTTT. This gives the protein CASSPWARGGSTEAFF.

DNA of the CDR3: TGTGCCAGCAGCCTGGGACGGCCCTCCTCTGGGGCCAACGTCCTGACTTTC. As protein: CASSLGRPSSGANVLTF. This chain connects TRBV3-1 to TRBJ2-6, with D perhaps given as TRBD1 or TRBD2 (5 bases each). The CDR3 covers 17 residues. V was pared by 4 bases and J by 0 bases, with 13 bases between. CDR1 is LGHDT and CDR2 is YNNKEL in the germline V gene (reference sequence).

The genes are TRBV6-2 or TRBV6-3 and TRBJ1-3; no clear D gene. Germline assignment: CDR1 MNHEY and CDR2 SVGEGT. The V gene lost 4 bases and the J gene lost 0 bases, with 7 bases spanning the gap. The CDR3 length is 14 residues. The CDR3 region has the DNA TGTGCCAGCAGTTGGGAACCCTCTGGAAACACCATATATTTT. This codes for CASSWEPSGNTIYF.

The V gene is TRBV6-6, the J gene TRBJ2-2; 9 bases map to TRBD1. The CDR3 loop spans 15 amino acids. CDR1 and CDR2 from the germline V gene are MNHNY and SVGAGI (reference sequence). Losses at the gene ends were 4 bases for V and 2 bases for J; bases not matched to a gene: 2. CDR3 nucleotide sequence: TGTGCCAGCAGTTGGGGACAGGGTAACACCGGGGAGCTGTTTTTT. Protein sequence: CASSWGQGNTGELFF.

This clonotype was detected many times. The V gene is TRBV12-3 or TRBV12-4, the J gene TRBJ1-2, with TRBD1 identical over 8 bases. This CDR3 region has 14 residues. The ends lost 8 bases at V and 7 bases at J; junction bases unmatched: 12. The CDR3 region is CASRRTGLLSGYTF. CDR3 coding DNA: TGTGCCAGCCGGCGGACAGGGTTATTAAGTGGCTACACCTTC.

This rearrangement joins TRBV3-1 to TRBJ2-7; the D gene is possibly TRBD1 (6 bases). The germline V gene has CDR1 LGHDT and CDR2 YNNKEL (reference sequence). The CDR3 is made up of 14 amino acids. V shed 4 bases and J shed 2 bases, with 12 bases lying between them. CDR3 sequence (DNA): TGTGCCAGCAGCCTGAAGTGGGACACCTACGAGCAGTACTTC. This encodes CASSLKWDTYEQYF.

This clonotype was recorded many times. V is TRBV12-3 or TRBV12-4 and J is TRBJ2-7, with 9 bases aligning to TRBD1. Trimming took 5 bases from V and 2 from J; bases not matched to a gene: 4. The CDR3 length is 14 residues. The CDR3 nucleotides are TGTGCCAGCAGTCAACAGGGGGCTACCTACGAGCAGTACTTC. Translating gives CASSQQGATYEQYF.

This clonotype has a count of ten or more. The chain links TRBV20-1 to TRBJ2-3, with TRBD1 matching over 11 bases. Per germline, CDR1 DFQATT and CDR2 SNEGSKA (reference sequence). The V gene end was trimmed by 0 bases and the J gene end by 3 bases; junction bases not matched to a gene: 8. This CDR3 region has 17 residues. CDR3: CSARDRTGTGGTDTQYF. The CDR3 DNA is TGCAGTGCTAGAGATCGTACCGGGACAGGGGGGACAGATACGCAGTATTTT.

The table lists this clonotype with a few counts. The genes are TRBV7-6 and TRBJ2-1, with TRBD1 matching 8 bases. Germline lookup yields CDR1 SGHVS and CDR2 FNYEAQ. V gave up 4 bases and J gave up 3 bases; unmatched junction bases: 5. CDR3 length equals 15 residues. The CDR3 loop is CASSSGQGRYNEQFF. As DNA, the CDR3 is TGTGCCAGCAGCTCAGGACAGGGACGCTACAATGAGCAGTTCTTC.

This clonotype has more than one count but fewer than ten. This chain uses TRBV24-1 with TRBJ1-5; TRBD1 matches 7 bases. V lost 4 bases and J lost 5; bases outside the gene matches: 7. The CDR3 totals 15 residues. CDR1 and CDR2 from the germline V gene are KGHDR and SFDVKD. The CDR3 nucleotides are TGTGCCACCAGTGACCCCGGGACAGCGGATCAGCCCCAGCATTTT. It specifies CATSDPGTADQPQHF.

The chain has TRBV5-6 and TRBJ2-5, with 11 bases that match TRBD1. CDR1 and CDR2 (germline): SGHDT, YYEEEE. There are 15 residues in the CDR3. The ends lost 2 bases at V and 4 bases at J; junction bases unmatched: 4. Written as DNA, the CDR3 is TGTGCCAGCAGCTTCGGACAGGGGGCTTTAGAGACCCAGTACTTC. Its protein is CASSFGQGALETQYF. Variable domain in full (rest from reference TRBV5-6 and TRBJ2-5): DAGVTQSPTHLIKTRGQQVTLRCSPKSGHDTVSWYQQALGQGPQFIFQYYEEEERQRGNFPDRFSGHQFPNYSSELNVNALLLGDSALYLCASSFGQGALETQYFGPGTRLLVL.